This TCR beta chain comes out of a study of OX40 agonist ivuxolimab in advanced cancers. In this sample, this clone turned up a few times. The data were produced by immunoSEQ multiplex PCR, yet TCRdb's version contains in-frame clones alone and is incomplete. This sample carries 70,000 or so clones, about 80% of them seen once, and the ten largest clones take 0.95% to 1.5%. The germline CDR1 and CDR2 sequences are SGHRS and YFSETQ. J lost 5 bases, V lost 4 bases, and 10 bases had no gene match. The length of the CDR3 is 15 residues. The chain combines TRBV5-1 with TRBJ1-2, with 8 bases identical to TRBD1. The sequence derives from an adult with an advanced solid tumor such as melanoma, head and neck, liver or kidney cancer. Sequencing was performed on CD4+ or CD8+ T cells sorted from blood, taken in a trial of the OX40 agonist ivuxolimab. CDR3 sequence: CASSQQTGTGYGYTF. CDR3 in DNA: TGCGCCAGCAGCCAACAAACCGGGACAGGATATGGCTACACCTTC.